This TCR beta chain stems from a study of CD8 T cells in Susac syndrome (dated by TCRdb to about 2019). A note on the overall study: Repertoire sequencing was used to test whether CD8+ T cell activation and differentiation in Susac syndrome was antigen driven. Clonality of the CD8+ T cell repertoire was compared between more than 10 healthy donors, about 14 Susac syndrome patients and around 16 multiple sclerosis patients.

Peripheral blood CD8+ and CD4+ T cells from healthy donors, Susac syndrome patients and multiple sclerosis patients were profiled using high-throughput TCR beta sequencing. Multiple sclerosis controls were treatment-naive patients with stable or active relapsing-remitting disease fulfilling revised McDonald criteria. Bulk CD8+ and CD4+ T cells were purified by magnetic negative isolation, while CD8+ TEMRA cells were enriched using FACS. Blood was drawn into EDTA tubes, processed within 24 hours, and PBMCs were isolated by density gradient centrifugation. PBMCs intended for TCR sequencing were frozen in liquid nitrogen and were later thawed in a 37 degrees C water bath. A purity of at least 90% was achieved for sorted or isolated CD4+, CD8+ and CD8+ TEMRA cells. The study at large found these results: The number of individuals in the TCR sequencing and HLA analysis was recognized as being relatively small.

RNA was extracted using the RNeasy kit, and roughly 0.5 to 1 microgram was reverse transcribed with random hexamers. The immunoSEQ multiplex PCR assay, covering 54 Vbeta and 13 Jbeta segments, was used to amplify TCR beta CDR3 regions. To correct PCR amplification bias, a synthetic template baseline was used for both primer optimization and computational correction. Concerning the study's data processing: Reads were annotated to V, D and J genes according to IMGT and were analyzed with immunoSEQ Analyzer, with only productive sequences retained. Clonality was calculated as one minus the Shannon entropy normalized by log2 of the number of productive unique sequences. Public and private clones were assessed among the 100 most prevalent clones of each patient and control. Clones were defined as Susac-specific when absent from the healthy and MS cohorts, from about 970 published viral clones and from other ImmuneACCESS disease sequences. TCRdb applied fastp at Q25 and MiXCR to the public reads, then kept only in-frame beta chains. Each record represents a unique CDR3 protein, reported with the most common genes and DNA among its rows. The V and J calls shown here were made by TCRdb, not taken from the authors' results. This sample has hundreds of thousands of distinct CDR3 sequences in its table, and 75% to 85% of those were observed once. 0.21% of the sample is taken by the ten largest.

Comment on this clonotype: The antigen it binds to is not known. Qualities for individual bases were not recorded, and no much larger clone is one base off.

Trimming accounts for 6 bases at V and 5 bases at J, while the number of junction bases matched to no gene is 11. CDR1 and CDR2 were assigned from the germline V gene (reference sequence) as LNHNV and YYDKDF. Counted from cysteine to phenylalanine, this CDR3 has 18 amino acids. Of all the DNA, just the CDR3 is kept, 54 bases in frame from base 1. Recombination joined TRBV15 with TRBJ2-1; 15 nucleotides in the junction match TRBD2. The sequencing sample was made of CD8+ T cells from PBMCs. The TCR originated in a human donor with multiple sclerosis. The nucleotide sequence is TGTGCCACCAGAGGGACTAGCGGGGGGTCAGTTGAGGACAATGAGCAGTTCTTC. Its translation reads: CATRGTSGGSVEDNEQFF.